The sequence of this T cell receptor (beta chain) was determined in a study of T cell responses to AZD1222 COVID-19 vaccine. Points from the study as a whole: Repertoire samples came only from after the peak T cell response. Spike-specific TCRs gained breadth and depth after people received two AZD1222 doses. Mapped onto spike, vaccine-associated CD4 TCRs spanned it and were dominant at 160-218 and 743-854.

Method: immunoSEQ multiplex PCR; TCRdb's copy keeps in-frame clones and lacks some. Of 120,000 to 150,000 clones in the sample, over 85% were seen once. Germline-derived CDR1 and CDR2 are KGHSH and LQKENI. Trimming stripped 3 bases from V and 0 bases from J, with 2 bases between. The CDR3 consists of 12 residues. Points on this clone: Its antigen remains unknown.

The V call is TRBV18, the J call TRBJ1-1, with D unclear. The specimen was peripheral blood, collected on day 0 of AZD1222 vaccination. The TCR comes from an adult in good health. The CDR3 reads CASSPLNTEAFF. The CDR3 bases are TGTGCCAGCTCACCGTTGAACACTGAAGCTTTCTTT.